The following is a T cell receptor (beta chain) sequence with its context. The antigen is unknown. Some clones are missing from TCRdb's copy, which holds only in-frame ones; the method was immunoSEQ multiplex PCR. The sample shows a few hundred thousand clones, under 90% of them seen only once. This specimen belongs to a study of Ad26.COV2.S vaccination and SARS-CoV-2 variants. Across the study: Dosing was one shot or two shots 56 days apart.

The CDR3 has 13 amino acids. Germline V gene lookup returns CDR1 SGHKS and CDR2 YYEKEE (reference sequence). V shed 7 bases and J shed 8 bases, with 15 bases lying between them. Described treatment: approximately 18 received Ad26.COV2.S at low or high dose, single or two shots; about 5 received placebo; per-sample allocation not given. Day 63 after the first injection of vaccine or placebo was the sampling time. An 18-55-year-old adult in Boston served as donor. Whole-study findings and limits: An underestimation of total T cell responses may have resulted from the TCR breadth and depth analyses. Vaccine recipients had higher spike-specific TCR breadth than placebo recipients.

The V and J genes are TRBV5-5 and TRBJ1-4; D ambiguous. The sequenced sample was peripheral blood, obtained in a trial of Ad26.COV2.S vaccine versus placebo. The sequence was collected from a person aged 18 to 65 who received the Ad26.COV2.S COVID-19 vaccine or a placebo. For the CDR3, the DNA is TGTGCCAGCGGTCCGGGAAGACAAGAAAAACTGTTTTTT. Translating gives CASGPGRQEKLFF.